This T cell receptor (beta chain) is drawn from a study of T-cell reconstitution after alpha-beta-depleted transplantation in children. V was shortened by 1 base and J by 5 bases, with 11 bases between the two germline ends. This CDR3 has 14 residues. Germline V gene sequence: CDR1 LGHDT, CDR2 YNNKEL (reference sequence). The study's findings and limits: T-cell numbers and diversity, one year after transplant, stemmed largely from T cells that were newly produced. Reported findings indicate that, about two months after transplant, alpha-beta T cells came from several hundred expanded clones, which were derived from non-depleted graft cells. Surviving recipient T cells and thymic progenitors accounted for the high day-60 TCRbeta diversity observed in some patients.

Using unique molecular identifiers, the investigators prepared the TCRbeta library. TCRdb independently ran MiXCR on the PCR reads; one entry per CDR3 protein. This sample has roughly 180,000 distinct CDR3 sequences, with around 10% found just once. This clonotype was found many times. The antigen is not known. Sequencing used PBMCs, obtained before TCRalphabeta/CD19-depleted stem cell transplant. V gene TRBV3-1 combines with J gene TRBJ1-1, with a tentative D call TRBD1 (5 bases). This TCR was recovered from a boy under 10 years old with acute myeloid leukemia, due to receive a stem cell transplant. This CDR3 is CASSQVGGGTEAFF. The CDR3 region has the DNA TGTGCCAGCAGCCAAGTTGGGGGGGGGACTGAAGCTTTCTTT.